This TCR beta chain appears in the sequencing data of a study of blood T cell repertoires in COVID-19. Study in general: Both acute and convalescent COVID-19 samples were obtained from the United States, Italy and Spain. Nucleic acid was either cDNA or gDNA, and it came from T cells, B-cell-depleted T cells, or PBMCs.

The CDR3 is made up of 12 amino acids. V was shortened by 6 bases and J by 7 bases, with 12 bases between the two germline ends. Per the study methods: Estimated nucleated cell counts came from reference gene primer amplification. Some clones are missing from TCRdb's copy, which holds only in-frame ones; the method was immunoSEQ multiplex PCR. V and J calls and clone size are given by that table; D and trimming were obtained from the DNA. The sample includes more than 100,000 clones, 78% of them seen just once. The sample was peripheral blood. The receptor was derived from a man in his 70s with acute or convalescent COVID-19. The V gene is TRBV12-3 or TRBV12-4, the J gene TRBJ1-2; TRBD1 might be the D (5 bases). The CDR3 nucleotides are TGTGCCAGCAGCCCGACAGTCGCTGGCTACACCTTC. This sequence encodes CASSPTVAGYTF.